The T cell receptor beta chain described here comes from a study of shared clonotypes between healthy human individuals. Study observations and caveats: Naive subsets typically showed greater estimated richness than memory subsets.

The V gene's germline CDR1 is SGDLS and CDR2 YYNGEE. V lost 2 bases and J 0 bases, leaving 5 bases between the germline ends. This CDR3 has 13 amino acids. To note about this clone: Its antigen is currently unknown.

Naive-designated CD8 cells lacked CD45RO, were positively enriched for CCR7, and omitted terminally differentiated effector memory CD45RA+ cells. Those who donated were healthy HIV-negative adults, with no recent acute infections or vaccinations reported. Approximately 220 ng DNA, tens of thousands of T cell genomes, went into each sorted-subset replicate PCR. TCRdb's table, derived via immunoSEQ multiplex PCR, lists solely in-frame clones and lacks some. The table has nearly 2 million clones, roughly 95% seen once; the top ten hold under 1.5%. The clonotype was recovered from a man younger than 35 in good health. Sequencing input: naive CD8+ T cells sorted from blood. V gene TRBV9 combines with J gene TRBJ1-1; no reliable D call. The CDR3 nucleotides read TGTGCCAGCAGCGTGGCTATGAACACTGAAGCTTTCTTT. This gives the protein CASSVAMNTEAFF.